The rows below give T cell receptor beta chains drawn from one sample of a study of molecular identifiers for immune sequencing clone quantification. Via MiXCR, TCRdb re-called the PCR reads, giving one row per CDR3 protein. The sample has 460,000 or so distinct CDR3 sequences, under 30% seen once. The sequencing input was naive CD8+ T cells from blood, with Jurkat cell RNA spiked in. These receptors all come from a human donor in good health. Some libraries in this study had Jurkat cell RNA spiked in. Each CDR3 is given with its conserved first and last residue. Each record gives: J gene, D gene, clone size, V gene, CDR3 protein, CDR3 DNA. A D gene is named only where the DNA matches it firmly. Clone sizes are given selectively: once, few, many, or a class where the clone is expanded.

>TRBJ2-1|TRBD2|NA|TRBV7-9
CASSLGFGREGNEQFF
TGTGCCAGCAGCTTAGGCTTTGGCAGGGAGGGGAATGAGCAGTTCTTC
>TRBJ1-2|NA|few|TRBV12-3/TRBV12-4
CASRQGVNYGYTF
TGTGCCAGCAGACAGGGCGTAAACTATGGCTACACCTTC
>TRBJ1-5|NA|once|TRBV27
CAGSLLTPSGIGNQPQHF
TGTGCCGGCAGTTTATTAACCCCGTCTGGGATCGGCAATCAGCCCCAGCATTTT
>TRBJ2-2|NA|NA|TRBV19
CASSIASNTGELLF
TGTGCCAGTAGTATAGCCTCGAACACCGGGGAGCTGCTTTTT
>TRBJ2-6|NA|NA|TRBV7-9
CASSLTWGSSGANVLTF
TGTGCCAGCAGCTTAACTTGGGGGTCCTCTGGGGCCAACGTCCTGACTTTC
>TRBJ2-7|NA|NA|TRBV6-6
CASSYPMAGEYGEQYF
TGTGCCAGCAGTTACCCGATGGCAGGGGAGTATGGCGAGCAGTACTTC
>TRBJ2-5|TRBD1|few|TRBV25-1
CASRMTGEETQYF
TGTGCCAGCAGGATGACAGGGGAAGAGACCCAGTACTTC
>TRBJ2-5|NA|once|TRBV11-2
CASSLDLPLYHLTQYF
TGTGCCAGCAGCTTAGACCTCCCCCTGTACCATCTGACCCAGTACTTC
>TRBJ2-3|NA|few|TRBV27
CASSGYTDTQYF
TGTGCCAGTAGCGGTTACACAGATACGCAGTATTTT
>TRBJ2-7|NA|many|TRBV5-4
CASSFLGGYGEQYF
TGTGCCAGCAGCTTTTTAGGAGGATACGGGGAGCAGTACTTC
>TRBJ2-1|NA|NA|TRBV24-1
CATSERSSFAYNEQSF
TGTGCCACCAGTGAACGTAGCTCCTTCGCCTACAATGAGCAGTCCTTC
>TRBJ2-7|TRBD1|NA|TRBV7-2
CASAPRERDSYEQYF
TGTGCCAGCGCCCCCAGGGAACGGGACAGTTACGAGCAGTACTTC
>TRBJ1-5|TRBD1|few|TRBV27
CASRQGQGIQPQHF
TGTGCCAGCAGACAAGGACAGGGCATTCAGCCCCAGCATTTT
>TRBJ1-1|TRBD1|NA|TRBV5-1
CASSERTGMSTEAFF
TGCGCCAGCAGCGAAAGGACAGGGATGAGCACTGAAGCTTTCTTT
>TRBJ2-7|NA|many|TRBV7-9
CASSSGLLEQYF
TGTGCCAGCAGCTCGGGACTCCTAGAGCAGTACTTC
>TRBJ2-7|TRBD2|many|TRBV30
CAWSVGTSYEQYF
TGTGCCTGGAGTGTCGGGACTAGCTACGAGCAGTACTTC